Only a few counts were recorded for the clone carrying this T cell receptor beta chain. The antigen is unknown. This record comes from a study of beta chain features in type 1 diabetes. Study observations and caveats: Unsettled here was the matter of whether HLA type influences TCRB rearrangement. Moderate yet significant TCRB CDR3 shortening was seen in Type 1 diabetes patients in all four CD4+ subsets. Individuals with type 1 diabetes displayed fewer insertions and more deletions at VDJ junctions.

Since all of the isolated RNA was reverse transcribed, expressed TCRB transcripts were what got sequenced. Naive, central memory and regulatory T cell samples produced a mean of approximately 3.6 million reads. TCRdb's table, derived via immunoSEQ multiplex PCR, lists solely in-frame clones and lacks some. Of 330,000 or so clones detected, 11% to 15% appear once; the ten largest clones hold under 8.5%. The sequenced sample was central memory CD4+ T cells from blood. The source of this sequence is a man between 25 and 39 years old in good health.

As DNA, the CDR3 is TGTGCCACCCGACGGTCCTCCGGGGCCAACGTCCTGACTTTC. This gives the protein CATRRSSGANVLTF. V and J are TRBV30 and TRBJ2-6, with unresolved D. This CDR3 comprises 14 residues. V dropped 8 bases and J dropped 4 bases, with 15 bases sitting between them. Germline V gives CDR1 GTSNPN, CDR2 SVGIG (reference sequence). The variable domain in full, with the rest retrieved from reference TRBV30 and TRBJ2-6, is SQTIHQWPATLVQPVGSPLSLECTVEGTSNPNLYWYRQAAGRGLQLLFYSVGIGQISSEVPQNLSASRPQDRQFILSSKKLLLSDSGFYLCATRRSSGANVLTFGAGSRLTVL.